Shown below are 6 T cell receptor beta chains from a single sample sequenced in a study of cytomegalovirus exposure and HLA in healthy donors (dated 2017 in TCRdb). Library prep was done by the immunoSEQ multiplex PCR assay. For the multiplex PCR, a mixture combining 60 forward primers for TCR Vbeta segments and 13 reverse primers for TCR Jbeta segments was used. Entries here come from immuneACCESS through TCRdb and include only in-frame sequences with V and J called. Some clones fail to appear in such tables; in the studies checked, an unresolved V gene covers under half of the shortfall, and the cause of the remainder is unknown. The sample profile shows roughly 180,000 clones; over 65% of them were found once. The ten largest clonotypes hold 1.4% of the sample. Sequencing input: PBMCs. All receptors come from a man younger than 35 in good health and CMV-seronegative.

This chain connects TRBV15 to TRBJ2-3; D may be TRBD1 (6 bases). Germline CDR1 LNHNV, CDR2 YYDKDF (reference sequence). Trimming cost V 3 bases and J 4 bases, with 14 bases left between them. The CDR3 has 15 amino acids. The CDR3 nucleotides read TGTGCCACCAGCAGCAACAGGGTATTGGCAGATACGCAGTATTTT. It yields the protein CATSSNRVLADTQYF. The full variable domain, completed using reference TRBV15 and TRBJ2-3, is DAMVIQNPRYQVTQFGKPVTLSCSQTLNHNVMYWYQQKSSQAPKLLFHYYDKDFNNEADTPDNFQSRRPNTSFCFLDIRSPGLGDTAMYLCATSSNRVLADTQYFGPGTRLTVL.

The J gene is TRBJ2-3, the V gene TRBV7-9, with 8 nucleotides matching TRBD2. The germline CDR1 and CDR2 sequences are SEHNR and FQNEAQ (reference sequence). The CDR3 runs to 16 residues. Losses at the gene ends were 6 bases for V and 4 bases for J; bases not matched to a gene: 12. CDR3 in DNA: TGTGCCAGCAGGTCGACGGGACTAGTCGGATCAGATACGCAGTATTTT. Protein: CASRSTGLVGSDTQYF.

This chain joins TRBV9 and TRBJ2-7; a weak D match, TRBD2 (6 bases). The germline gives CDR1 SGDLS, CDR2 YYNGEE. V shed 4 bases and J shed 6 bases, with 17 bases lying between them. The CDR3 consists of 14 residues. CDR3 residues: CASSSSGGAVEQYF. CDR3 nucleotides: TGTGCCAGCAGCTCCTCCGGGGGTGCGGTCGAGCAGTACTTC.

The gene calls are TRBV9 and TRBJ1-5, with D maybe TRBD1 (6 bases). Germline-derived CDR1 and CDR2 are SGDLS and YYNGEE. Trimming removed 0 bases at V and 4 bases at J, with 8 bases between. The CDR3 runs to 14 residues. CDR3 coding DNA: TGTGCCAGCAGCGTAGGGGGGCGGAATCAGCCCCAGCATTTT. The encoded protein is CASSVGGRNQPQHF.

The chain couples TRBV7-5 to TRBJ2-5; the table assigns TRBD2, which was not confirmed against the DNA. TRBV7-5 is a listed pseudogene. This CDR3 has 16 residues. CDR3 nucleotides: TGTGCCGTCAGGAGGGGAGCATTGTTTTTGTGGTATACCCAGTACTTC. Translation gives CAVRRGALFLWYTQYF.

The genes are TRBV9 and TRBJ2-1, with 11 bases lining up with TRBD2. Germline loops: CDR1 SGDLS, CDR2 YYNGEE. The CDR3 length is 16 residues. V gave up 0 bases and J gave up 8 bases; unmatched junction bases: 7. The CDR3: CASSVGVAGGPYEQFF. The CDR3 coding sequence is TGTGCCAGCAGCGTAGGGGTAGCGGGAGGGCCTTATGAGCAGTTCTTC.